This T cell receptor (beta chain) was obtained from a study of blood T cell repertoires in COVID-19 (dated by TCRdb to 2018 to 2021). In terms of the full investigation: Collaborator samples came from the United States, Italy and Spain and covered acute and convalescent phases of COVID-19. Samples were obtained from the ongoing ImmuneRACE study (first 160 participants) and from approximately 1,200 subjects provided by 6 global collaborators. HLA class I and class II types, where available, came from metadata supplied by the sample provider rather than from assay-based typing. A de-identified subject ID, COVID-19 status, age in years and sex were almost always included in the sample metadata. The repertoires were released in a freely available public database intended as a resource for research on the immune response to SARS-CoV-2. The dataset comprised deeply sampled blood TCRbeta repertoires from subjects exposed to, actively infected with, or recovered from COVID-19. The material from the prospective study consisted of cDNA or gDNA derived from T cells, B-cell-depleted T cells, or PBMCs.

V drops 2 bases and J drops 5 bases, leaving 12 bases in between. The CDR3 spans 14 residues, from the cysteine through the phenylalanine. This entry keeps only the CDR3 DNA: 42 bases, framed from base 1. CDR1 is given as SGHTA and CDR2 as FQGNSA, both from the germline V gene. What the work shows at the level of the full study, not this receptor alone: How much clinical and demographic metadata was included differed by source and by participant, and the metadata was provided uncurated.

Whole blood was collected in K2EDTA tubes by collaborating institutions according to the institutions' own protocols. For TCRbeta analysis, collaborators shipped samples in one of three forms: frozen whole blood, isolated PBMCs, or DNA extracted from either of those sample types. This clone was observed a single time. Its antigen has not been determined. No per-base quality is available; no much larger clone lies one base away. TCRbeta CDR3 regions were amplified from genomic DNA by means of the immunoSEQ Assay, a bias-controlled multiplex PCR. In the paper's pipeline: The number of nucleated cells in each sample was estimated by amplification of reference gene primers within the assay. To quantify the absolute abundance of each unique TCRbeta CDR3 rearrangement, sequence reads were collapsed and filtered. For each sample, productive Simpson clonality was calculated as the square root of Simpson's diversity index across productive rearrangements. TCRdb holds this immuneACCESS table with in-frame rearrangements only. Some clones are missing; in checked studies, unresolved V genes explain under half, and the rest has no known cause. V and J calls and clone size come straight from that table; D and trimming were deduced from the DNA. This sample holds approximately 61,000 clones; roughly 84% were observed only once. The ten largest make up 4.5% to 7% of the sample.

The rearrangement joined TRBV7-2 to TRBJ2-5, with TRBD1 as a weak D call on 5 bases. Sequenced: peripheral blood. This TCR was sampled from an older woman with acute or convalescent COVID-19. The CDR3 region: CASSLRQFAETQYF. DNA sequence: TGTGCCAGCAGCTTAAGACAGTTTGCTGAGACCCAGTACTTC.